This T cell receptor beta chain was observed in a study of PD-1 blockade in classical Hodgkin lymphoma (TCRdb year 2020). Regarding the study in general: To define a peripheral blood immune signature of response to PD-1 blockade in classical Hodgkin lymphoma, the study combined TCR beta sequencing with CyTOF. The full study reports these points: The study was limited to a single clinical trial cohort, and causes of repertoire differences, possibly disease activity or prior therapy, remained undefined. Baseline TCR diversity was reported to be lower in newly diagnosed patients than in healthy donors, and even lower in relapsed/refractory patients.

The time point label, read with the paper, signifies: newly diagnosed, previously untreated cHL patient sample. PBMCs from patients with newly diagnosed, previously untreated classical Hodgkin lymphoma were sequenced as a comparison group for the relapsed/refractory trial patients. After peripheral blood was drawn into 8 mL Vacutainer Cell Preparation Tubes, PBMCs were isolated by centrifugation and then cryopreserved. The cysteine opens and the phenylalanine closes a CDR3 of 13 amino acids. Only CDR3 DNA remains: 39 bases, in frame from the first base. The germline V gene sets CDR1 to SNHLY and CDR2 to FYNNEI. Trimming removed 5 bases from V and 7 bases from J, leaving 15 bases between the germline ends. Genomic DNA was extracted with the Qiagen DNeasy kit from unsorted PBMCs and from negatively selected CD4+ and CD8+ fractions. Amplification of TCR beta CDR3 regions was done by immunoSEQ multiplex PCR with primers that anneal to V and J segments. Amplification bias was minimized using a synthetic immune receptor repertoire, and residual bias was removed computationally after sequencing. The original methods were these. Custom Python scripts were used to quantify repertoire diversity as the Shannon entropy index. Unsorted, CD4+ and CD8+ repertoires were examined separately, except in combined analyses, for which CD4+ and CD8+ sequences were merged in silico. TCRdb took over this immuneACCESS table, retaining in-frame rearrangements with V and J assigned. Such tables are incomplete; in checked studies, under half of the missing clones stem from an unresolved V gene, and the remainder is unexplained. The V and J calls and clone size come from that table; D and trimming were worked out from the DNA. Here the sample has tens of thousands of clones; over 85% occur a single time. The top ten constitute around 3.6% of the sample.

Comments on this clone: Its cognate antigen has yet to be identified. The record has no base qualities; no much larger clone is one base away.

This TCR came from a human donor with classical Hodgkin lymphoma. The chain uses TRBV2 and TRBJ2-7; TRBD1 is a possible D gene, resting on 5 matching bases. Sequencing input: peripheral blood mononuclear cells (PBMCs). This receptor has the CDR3 CASSSTGNNEQYF. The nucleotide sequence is TGTGCCAGCAGTTCAACAGGAAATAATGAGCAGTACTTC. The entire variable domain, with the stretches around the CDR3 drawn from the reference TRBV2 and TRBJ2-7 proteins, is EPEVTQTPSHQVTQMGQEVILRCVPISNHLYFYWYRQILGQKVEFLVSFYNNEISEKSEIFDDQFSVERPDGSNFTLKIRSTKLEDSAMYFCASSSTGNNEQYFGPGTRLTVT.